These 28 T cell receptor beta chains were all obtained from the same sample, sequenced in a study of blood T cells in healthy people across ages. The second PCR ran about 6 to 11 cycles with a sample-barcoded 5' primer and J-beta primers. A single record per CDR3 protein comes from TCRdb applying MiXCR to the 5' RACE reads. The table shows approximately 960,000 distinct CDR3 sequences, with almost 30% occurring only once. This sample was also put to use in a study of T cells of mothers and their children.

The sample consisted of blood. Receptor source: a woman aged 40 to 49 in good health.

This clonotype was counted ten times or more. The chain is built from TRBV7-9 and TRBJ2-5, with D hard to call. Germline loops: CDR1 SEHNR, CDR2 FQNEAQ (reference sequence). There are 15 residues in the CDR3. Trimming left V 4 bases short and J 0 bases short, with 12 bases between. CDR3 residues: CASSWPDWYQETQYF. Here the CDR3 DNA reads TGTGCCAGCAGCTGGCCGGATTGGTACCAAGAGACCCAGTACTTC. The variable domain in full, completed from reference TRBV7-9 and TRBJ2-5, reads DTGVSQNPRHKITKRGQNVTFRCDPISEHNRLYWYRQTLGQGPEFLTYFQNEAQLEKSRLLSDRFSAERPKGSFSTLEIQRTEQGDSAMYLCASSWPDWYQETQYFGPGTRLLVL.

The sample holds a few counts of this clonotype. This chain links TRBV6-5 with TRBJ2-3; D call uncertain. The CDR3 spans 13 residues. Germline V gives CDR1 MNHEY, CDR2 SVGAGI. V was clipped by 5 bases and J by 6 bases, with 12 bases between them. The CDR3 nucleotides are TGTGCCAGCAGTCACTACCCCAGGGATACGCAGTATTTT. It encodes CASSHYPRDTQYF.

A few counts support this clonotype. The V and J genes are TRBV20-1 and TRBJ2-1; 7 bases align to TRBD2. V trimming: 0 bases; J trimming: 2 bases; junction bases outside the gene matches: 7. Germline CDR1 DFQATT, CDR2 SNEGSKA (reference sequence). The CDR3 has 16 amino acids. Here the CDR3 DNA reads TGCAGTGCTAGAGATTTTGAGACTAGCACCTACAATGAGCAGTTCTTC. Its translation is CSARDFETSTYNEQFF.

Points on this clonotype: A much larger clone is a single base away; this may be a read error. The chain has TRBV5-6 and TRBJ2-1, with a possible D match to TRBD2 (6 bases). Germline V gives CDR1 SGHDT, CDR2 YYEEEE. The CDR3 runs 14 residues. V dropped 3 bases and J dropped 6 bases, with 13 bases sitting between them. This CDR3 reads CASSWAETSNEQFF. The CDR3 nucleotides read TGTGCCAGCAGCTGGGCCGAGACTAGCAATGAGCAGTTCTTC.

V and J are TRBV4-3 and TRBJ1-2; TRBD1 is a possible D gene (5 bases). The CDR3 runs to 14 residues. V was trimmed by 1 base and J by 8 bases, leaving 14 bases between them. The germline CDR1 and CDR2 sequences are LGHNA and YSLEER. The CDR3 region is CASSQGKGVGGYTF. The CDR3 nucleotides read TGCGCCAGCAGCCAAGGGAAAGGGGTGGGAGGCTACACCTTC.

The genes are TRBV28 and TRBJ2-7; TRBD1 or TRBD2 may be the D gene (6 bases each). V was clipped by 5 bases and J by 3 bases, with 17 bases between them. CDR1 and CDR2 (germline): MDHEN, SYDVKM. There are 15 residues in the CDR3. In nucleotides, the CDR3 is TGTGCCAGCAGTCTCCCCGGGGGCGACAACTACGAGCAGTACTTC. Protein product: CASSLPGGDNYEQYF.

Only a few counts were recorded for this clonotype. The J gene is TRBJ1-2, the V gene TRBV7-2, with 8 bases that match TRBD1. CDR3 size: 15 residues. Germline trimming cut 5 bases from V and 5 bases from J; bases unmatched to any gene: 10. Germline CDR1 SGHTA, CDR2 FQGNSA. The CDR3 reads CASSVGTGRGYGYTF. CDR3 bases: TGTGCCAGCAGCGTCGGGACAGGACGTGGGTATGGCTACACCTTC. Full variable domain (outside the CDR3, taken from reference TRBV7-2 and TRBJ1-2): GAGVSQSPSNKVTEKGKDVELRCDPISGHTALYWYRQSLGQGLEFLIYFQGNSAPDKSGLPSDRFSAERTGGSVSTLTIQRTQQEDSAVYLCASSVGTGRGYGYTFGSGTRLTVV.

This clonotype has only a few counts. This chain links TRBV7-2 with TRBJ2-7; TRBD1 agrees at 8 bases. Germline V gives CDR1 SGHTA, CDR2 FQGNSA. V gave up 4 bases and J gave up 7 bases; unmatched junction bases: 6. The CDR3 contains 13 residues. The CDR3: CASSSRTGQEQYF. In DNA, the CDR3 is TGTGCCAGCAGCTCACGGACAGGGCAAGAGCAGTACTTC. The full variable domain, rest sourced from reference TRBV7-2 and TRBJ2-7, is GAGVSQSPSNKVTEKGKDVELRCDPISGHTALYWYRQSLGQGLEFLIYFQGNSAPDKSGLPSDRFSAERTGGSVSTLTIQRTQQEDSAVYLCASSSRTGQEQYFGPGTRLTVT.

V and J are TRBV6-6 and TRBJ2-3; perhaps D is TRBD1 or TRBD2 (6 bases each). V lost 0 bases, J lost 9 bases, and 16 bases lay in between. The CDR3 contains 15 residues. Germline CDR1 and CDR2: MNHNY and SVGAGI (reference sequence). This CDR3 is CASSYSTGALSTQYF. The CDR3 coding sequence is TGTGCCAGCAGTTACTCGACGGGGGCGCTGAGCACGCAGTATTTT.

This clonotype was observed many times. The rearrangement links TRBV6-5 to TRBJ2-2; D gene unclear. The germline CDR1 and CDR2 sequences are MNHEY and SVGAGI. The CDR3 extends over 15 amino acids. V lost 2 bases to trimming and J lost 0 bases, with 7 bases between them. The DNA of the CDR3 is TGTGCCAGCAGTTACGAAGGTTCGAACACCGGGGAGCTGTTTTTT. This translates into CASSYEGSNTGELFF.

The CDR3 DNA follows: TGTGCCATCAGTGGGGGAGCGGGGGCCTCAGATACGCAGTATTTT. Translation: CAISGGAGASDTQYF. This sequence joins TRBV10-3 and TRBJ2-3; 8 bases map to TRBD2. V shed 4 bases and J 4 bases; nucleotides not matched to a gene: 7. This CDR3 spans 15 amino acids. Germline V gene lookup returns CDR1 ENHRY and CDR2 SYGVKD.

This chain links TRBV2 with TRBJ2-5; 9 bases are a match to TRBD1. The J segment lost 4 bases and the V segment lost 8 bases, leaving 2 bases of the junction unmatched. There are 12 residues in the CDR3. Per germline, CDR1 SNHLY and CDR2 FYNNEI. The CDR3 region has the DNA TGTGCCAGCGGGGGACAGGGAGAGACCCAGTACTTC. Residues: CASGGQGETQYF. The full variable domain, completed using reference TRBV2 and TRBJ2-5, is EPEVTQTPSHQVTQMGQEVILRCVPISNHLYFYWYRQILGQKVEFLVSFYNNEISEKSEIFDDQFSVERPDGSNFTLKIRSTKLEDSAMYFCASGGQGETQYFGPGTRLLVL.

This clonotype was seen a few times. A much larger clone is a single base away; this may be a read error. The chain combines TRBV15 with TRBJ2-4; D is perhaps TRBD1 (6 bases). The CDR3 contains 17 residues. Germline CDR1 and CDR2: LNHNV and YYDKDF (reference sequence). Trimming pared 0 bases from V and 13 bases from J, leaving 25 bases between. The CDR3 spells CATSREILTGPYNEQYF. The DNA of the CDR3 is TGTGCCACCAGCAGAGAGATATTGACAGGCCCCTACAATGAGCAGTACTTC.

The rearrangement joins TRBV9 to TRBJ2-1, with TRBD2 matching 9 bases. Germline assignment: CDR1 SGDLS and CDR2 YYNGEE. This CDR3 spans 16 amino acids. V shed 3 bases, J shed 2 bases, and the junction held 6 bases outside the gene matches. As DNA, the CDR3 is TGTGCCAGCAGCGCCCCCGGGACTAGCCCCTACAATGAGCAGTTCTTC. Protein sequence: CASSAPGTSPYNEQFF.

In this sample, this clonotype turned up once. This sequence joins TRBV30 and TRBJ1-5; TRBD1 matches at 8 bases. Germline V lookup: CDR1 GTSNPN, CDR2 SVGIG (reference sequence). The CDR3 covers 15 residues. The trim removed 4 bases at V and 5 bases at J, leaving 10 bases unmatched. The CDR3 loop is CAWNDRGRGYQPQHF. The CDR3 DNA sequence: TGTGCCTGGAACGACAGGGGACGGGGCTATCAGCCCCAGCATTTT.

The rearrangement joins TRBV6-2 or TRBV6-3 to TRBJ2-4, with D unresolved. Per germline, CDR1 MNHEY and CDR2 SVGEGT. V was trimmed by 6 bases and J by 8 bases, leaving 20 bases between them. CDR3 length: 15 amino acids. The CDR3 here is CASSPLGLERDIQYF. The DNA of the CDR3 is TGTGCCAGCAGCCCGCTAGGTCTCGAACGGGACATTCAGTACTTC.

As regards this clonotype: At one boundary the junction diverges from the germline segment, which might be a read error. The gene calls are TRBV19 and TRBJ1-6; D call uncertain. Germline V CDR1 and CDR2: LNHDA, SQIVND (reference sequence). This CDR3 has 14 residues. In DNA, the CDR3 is TGTGCCAGTAGTAGTTGGGCAGTGTATTCACCCCCCCACTTT. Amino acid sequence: CASSSWAVYSPPHF.

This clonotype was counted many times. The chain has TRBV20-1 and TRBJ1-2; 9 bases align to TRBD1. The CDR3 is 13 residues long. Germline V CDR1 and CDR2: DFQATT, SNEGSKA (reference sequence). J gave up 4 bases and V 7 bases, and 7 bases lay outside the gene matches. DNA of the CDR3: TGCAGTGTCATTCGGACAGGGGCCTATGGCTACACCTTC. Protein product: CSVIRTGAYGYTF.

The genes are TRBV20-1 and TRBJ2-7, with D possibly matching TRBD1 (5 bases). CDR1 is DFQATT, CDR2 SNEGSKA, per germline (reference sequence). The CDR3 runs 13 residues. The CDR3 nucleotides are TGCGGGGCTCCCCGACCGAGCTCCTACGAGCAGTACTTC. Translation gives CGAPRPSSYEQYF.

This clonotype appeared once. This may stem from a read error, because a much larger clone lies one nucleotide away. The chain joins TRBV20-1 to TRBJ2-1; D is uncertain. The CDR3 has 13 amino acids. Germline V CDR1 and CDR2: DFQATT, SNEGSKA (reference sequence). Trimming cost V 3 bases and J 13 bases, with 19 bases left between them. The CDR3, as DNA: TGCAGTGCTAGCAAGGGAACCAAAAACATTCAGTTCTTC. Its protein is CSASKGTKNIQFF.

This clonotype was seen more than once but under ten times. DNA for the CDR3: TGTGCCAGCAGTTTAAACAGGCTAATGAACACTGAAGCTTTCTTT. Translated: CASSLNRLMNTEAFF. The chain uses TRBV12-3 or TRBV12-4 and TRBJ1-1, with TRBD1 as a possible D gene (5 bases). The CDR3 is made up of 15 amino acids. Trimming cost V 2 bases and J 0 bases, with 10 bases left between them.

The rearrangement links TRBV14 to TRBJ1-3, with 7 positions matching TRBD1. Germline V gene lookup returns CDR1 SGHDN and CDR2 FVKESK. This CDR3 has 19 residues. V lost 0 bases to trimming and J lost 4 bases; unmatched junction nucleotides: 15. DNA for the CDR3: TGTGCCAGCAGCCAAGAAGGGTCCGGTTGGGACAGAAGGGGAAACACCATATATTTT. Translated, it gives CASSQEGSGWDRRGNTIYF.

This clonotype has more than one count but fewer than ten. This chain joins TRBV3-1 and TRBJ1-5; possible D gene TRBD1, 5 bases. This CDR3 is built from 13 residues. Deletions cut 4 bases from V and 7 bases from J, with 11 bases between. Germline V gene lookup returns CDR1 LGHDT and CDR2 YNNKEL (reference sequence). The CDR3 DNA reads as TGTGCCAGCAGCCCCGAGGGGTGGCAGCCCCAGCATTTT. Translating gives CASSPEGWQPQHF. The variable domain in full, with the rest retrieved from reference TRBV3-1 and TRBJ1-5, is DTAVSQTPKYLVTQMGNDKSIKCEQNLGHDTMYWYKQDSKKFLKIMFSYNNKELIINETVPNRFSPKSPDKAHLNLHINSLELGDSAVYFCASSPEGWQPQHFGDGTRLSIL.

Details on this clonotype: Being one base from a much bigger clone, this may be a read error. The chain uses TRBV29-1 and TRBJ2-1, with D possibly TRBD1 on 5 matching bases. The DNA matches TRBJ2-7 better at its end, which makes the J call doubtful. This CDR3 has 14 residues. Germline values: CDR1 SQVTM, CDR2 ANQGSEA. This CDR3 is CSVVGAPSYNEQYF. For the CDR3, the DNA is TGCAGCGTTGTAGGGGCCCCCTCCTACAATGAGCAGTACTTC.

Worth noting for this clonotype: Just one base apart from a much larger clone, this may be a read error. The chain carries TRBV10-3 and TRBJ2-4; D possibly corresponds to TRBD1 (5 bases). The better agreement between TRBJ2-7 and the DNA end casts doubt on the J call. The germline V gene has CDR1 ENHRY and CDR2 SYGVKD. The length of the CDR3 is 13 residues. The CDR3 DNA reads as TGTGCCATGCAGGGTCCCCCAATGGACGAGCAGTACTTC. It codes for CAMQGPPMDEQYF.

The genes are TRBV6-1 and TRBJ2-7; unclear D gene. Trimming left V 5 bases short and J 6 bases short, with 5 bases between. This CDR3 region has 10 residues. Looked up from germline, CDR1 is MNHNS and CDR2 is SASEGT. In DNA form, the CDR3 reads TGTGCCAGCAGTTGGTCCGAGCAGTACTTC. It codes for CASSWSEQYF.

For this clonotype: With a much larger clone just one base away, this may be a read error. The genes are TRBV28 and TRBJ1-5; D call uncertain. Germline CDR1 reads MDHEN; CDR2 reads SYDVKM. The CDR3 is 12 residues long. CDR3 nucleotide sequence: TGTACCACCGGACGGAACAATCAGCCCCAGCATTTT. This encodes CTTGRNNQPQHF.

The CDR3 loop reads CASSRPGQNIAKNIQFF. The DNA of the CDR3 is TGCGCCAGCAGCCGACCGGGACAGAACATAGCCAAAAACATTCAGTTCTTC. The genes are TRBV5-1 and TRBJ2-4; TRBD1 agrees at 7 bases. TRBJ2-1 matches the DNA end more closely, so the J call is doubtful. The V gene's germline CDR1 is SGHRS and CDR2 YFSETQ. This CDR3 spans 17 amino acids.